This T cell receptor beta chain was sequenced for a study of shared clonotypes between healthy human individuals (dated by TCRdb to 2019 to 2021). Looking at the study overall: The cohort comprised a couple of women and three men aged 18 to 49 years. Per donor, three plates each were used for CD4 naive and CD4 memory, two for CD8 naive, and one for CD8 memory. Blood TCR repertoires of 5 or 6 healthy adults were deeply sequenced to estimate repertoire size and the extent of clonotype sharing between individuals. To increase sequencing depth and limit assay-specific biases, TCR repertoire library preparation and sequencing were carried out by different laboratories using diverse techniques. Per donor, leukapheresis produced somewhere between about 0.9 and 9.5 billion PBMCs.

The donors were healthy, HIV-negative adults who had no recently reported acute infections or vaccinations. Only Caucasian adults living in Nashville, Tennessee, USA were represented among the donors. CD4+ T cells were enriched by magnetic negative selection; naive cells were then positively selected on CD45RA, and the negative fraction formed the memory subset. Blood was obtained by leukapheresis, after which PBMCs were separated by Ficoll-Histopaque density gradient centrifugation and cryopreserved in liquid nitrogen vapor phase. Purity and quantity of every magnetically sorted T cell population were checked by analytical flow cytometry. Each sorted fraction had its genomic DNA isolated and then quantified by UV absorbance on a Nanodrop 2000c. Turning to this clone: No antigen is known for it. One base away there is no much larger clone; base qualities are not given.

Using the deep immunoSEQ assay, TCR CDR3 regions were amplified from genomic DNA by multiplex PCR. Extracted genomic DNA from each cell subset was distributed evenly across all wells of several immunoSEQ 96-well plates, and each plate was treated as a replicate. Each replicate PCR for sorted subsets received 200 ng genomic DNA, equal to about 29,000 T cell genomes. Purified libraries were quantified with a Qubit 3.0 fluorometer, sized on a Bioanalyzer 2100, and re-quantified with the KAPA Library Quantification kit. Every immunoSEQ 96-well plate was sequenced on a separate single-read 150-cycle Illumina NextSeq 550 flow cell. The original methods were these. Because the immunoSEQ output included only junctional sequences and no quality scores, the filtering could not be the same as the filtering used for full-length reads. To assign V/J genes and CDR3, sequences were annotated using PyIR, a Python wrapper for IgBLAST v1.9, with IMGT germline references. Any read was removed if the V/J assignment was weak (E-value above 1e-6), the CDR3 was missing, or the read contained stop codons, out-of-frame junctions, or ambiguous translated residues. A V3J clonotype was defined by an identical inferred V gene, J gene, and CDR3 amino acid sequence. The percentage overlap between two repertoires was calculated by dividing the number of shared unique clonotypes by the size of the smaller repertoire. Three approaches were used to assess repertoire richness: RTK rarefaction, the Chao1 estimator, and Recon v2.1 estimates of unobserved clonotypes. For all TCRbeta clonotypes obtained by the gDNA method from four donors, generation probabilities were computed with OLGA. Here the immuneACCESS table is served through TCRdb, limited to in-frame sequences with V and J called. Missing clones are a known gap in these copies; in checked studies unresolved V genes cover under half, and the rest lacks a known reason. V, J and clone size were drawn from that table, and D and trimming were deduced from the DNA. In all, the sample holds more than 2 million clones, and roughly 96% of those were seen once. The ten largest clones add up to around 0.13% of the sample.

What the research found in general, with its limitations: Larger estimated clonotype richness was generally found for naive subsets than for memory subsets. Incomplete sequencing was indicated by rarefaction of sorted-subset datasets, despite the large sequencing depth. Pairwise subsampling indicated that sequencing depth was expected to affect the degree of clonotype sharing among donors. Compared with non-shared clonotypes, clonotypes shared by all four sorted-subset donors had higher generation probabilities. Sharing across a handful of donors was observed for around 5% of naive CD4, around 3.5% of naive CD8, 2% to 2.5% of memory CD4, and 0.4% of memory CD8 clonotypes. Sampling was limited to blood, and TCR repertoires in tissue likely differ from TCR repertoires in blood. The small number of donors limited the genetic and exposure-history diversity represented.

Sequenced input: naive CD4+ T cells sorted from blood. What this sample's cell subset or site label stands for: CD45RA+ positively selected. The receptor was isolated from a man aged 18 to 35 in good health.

The nucleotide sequence reads as follows: TGCGCCAGCAGCCAAACACCGGGACAGTACGAAAAACTGTTTTTT. Its protein reads: CASSQTPGQYEKLFF. The sequence is built from TRBV4-1 and TRBJ1-4, and 7 junctional nucleotides match TRBD1. Trimmed from V: 2 bases; trimmed from J: 8 bases; junction bases lacking a gene match: 8. CDR1 and CDR2, per the germline V gene, are MGHRA and YSYEKL. The CDR3 numbers 15 residues from cysteine through phenylalanine. The only DNA kept is the CDR3, 45 bases in frame from the first base.